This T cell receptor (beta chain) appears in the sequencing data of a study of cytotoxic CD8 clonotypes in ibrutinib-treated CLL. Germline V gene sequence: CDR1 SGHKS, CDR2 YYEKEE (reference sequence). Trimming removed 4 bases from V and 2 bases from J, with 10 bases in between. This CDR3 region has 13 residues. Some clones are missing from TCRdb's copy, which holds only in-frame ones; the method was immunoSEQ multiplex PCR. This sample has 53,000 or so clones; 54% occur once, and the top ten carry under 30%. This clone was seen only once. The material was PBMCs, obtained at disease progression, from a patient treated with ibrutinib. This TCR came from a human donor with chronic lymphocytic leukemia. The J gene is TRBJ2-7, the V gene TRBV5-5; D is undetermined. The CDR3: CASSPHTTYEQYF. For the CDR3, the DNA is TGTGCCAGCAGCCCCCATACAACCTACGAGCAGTACTTC.